This T cell receptor (beta chain) comes out of a study of T cell responses to AZD1222 COVID-19 vaccine. The CDR3 has 16 residues. The V gene end was trimmed by 5 bases and the J gene end by 5 bases; junction bases not matched to a gene: 9. The V gene's germline CDR1 is SEHNR and CDR2 FQNEAQ (reference sequence). General study results and limits: Every sample of the repertoires postdated the peak T cell response. Variant regions that are unmutated are reportedly the target of nearly half of spike-specific TCRs.

Regarding this clone: Its specificity is unknown.

This table comes from immunoSEQ multiplex PCR, and its TCRdb copy is limited to in-frame clones, with some not included. This table has 100,000 to 140,000 clones, just over 90% appearing once. Sequencing used peripheral blood, obtained 28 days after the second AZD1222 dose. The J gene is TRBJ1-4, the V gene TRBV7-9, with 9 bases fitting TRBD1. This sequence originates from an adult who received the AZD1222 COVID-19 vaccine. This CDR3 is CASSVRTGAENEKLFF. The CDR3 coding sequence is TGTGCCAGCAGCGTTCGGACAGGGGCCGAAAATGAAAAACTGTTTTTT.